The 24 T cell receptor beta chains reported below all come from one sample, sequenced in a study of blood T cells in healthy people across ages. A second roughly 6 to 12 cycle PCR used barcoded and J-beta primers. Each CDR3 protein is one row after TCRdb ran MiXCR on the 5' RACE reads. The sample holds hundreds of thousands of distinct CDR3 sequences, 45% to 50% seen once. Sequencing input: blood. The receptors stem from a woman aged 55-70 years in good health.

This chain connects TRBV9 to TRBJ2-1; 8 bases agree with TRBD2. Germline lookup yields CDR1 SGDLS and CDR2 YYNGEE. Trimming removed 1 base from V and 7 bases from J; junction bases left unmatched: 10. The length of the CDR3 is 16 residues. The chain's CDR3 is CASSVSTGLVTNEQFF. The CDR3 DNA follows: TGTGCCAGCAGCGTATCTACGGGACTAGTAACGAATGAGCAGTTCTTC.

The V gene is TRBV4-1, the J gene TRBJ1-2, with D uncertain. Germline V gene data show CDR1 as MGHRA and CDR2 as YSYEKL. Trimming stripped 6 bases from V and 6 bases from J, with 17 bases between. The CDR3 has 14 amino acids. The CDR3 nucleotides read TGCGCCAGCAGGAAACGGACCGGGATGGATGGCTACACCTTC. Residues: CASRKRTGMDGYTF.

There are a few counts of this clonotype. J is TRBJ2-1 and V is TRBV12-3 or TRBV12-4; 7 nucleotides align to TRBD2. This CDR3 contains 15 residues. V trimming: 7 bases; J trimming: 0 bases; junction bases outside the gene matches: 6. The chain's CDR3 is CASNPGGSSYNEQFF. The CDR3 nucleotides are TGTGCCAGCAATCCGGGGGGAAGCTCCTACAATGAGCAGTTCTTC.

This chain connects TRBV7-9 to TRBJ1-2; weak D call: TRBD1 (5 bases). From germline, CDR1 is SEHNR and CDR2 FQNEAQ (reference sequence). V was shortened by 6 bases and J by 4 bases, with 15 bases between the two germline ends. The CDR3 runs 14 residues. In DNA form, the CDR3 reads TGTGCCAGCAGTACCGAGGGACGGGGCTATGGCTACACCTTC. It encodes CASSTEGRGYGYTF.

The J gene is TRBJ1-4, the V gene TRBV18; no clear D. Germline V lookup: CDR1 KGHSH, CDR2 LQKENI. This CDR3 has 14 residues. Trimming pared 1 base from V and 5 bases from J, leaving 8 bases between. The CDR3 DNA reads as TGTGCCAGCTCACCACTAACTGAGAATGAAAAACTGTTTTTT. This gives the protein CASSPLTENEKLFF.

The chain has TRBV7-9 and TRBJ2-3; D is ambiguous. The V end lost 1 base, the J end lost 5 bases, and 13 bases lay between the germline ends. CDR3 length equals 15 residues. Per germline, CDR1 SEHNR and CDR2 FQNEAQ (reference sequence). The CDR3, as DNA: TGTGCCAGCAGCTTAGAACTTACGGTGGGAGATACGCAGTATTTT. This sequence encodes CASSLELTVGDTQYF.

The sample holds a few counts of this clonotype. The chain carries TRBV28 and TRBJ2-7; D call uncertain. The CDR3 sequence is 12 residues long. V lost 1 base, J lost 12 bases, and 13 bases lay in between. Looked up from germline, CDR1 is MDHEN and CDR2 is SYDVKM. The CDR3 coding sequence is TGTGCCAGCAGTTTATTACTGGCTTATCCGTACTTC. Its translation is CASSLLLAYPYF. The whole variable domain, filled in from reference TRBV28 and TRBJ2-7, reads DVKVTQSSRYLVKRTGEKVFLECVQDMDHENMFWYRQDPGLGLRLIYFSYDVKMKEKGDIPEGYSVSREKKERFSLILESASTNQTSMYLCASSLLLAYPYFGPGTRLTVT.

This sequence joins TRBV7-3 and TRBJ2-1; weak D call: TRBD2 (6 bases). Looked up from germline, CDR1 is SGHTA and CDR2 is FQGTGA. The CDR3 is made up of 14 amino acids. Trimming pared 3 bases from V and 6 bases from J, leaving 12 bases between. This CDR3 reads CASSFFGRTNEQFF. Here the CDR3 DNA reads TGTGCCAGCAGCTTCTTTGGGAGGACCAATGAGCAGTTCTTC.

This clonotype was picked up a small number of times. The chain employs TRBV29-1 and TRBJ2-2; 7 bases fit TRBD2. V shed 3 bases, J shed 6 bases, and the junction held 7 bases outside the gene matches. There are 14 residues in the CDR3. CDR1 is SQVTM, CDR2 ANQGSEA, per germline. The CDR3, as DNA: TGCAGCGTTGATGGGAGCGGGATGGCCGGGGAGCTGTTTTTT. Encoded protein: CSVDGSGMAGELFF.

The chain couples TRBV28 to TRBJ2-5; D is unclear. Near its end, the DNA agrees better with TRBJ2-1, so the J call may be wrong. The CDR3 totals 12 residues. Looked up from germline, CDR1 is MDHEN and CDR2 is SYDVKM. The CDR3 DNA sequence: TGTGCCAGCAGTCACCTACAAGAGACCCAGTTCTTC. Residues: CASSHLQETQFF.

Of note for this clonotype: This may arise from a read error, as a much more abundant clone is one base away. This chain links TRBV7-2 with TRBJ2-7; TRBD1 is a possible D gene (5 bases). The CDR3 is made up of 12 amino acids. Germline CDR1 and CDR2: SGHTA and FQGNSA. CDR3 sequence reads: CASSLAWGERYF. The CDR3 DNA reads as TGTGCCAGCAGCTTAGCGTGGGGCGAGCGGTACTTC.

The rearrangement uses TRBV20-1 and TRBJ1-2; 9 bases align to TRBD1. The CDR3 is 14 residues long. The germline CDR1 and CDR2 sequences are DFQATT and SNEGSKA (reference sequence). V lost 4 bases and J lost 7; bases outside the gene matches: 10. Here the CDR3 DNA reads TGCAGTGCTACCCGGGACAGGGTGGAGGGTGGCTACACCTTC. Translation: CSATRDRVEGGYTF.

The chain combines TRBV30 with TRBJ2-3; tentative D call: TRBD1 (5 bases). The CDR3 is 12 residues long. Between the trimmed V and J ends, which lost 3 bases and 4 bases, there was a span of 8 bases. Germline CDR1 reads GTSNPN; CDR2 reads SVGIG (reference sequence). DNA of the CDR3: TGTGCCTGGAGGGCAGGGTCAGATACGCAGTATTTT. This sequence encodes CAWRAGSDTQYF. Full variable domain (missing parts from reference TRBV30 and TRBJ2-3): SQTIHQWPATLVQPVGSPLSLECTVEGTSNPNLYWYRQAAGRGLQLLFYSVGIGQISSEVPQNLSASRPQDRQFILSSKKLLLSDSGFYLCAWRAGSDTQYFGPGTRLTVL.

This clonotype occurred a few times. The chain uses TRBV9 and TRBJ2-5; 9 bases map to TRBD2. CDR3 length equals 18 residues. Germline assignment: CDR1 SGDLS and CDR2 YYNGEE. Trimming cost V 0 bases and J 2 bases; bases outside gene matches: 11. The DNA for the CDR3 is TGTGCCAGCAGCGTAGGCCGGGGGGGGACTAGCAGACAAGAGACCCAGTACTTC. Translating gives CASSVGRGGTSRQETQYF.

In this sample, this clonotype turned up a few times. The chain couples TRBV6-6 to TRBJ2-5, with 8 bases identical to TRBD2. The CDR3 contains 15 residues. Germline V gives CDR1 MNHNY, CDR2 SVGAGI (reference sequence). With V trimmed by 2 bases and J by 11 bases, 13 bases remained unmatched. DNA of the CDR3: TGTGCCAGCAGTTACAGCAGGGTGGCAGCGGGGGAGCAGTACTTC. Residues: CASSYSRVAAGEQYF.

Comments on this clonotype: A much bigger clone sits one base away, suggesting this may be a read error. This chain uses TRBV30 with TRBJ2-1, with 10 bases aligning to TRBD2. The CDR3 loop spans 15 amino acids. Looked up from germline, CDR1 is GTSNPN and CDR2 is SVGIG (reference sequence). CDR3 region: CARSGLAGVGNEQFF. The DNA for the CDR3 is TGTGCCCGGAGTGGGCTAGCGGGAGTAGGCAATGAGCAGTTCTTC.

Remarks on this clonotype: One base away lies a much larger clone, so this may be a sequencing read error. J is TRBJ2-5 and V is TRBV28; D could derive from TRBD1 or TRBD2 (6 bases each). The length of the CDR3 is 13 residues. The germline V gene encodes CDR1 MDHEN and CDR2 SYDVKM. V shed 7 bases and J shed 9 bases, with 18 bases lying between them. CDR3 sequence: CASNNGGQEAQYF. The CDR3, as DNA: TGTGCCAGCAATAACGGGGGCCAGGAGGCCCAGTACTTC. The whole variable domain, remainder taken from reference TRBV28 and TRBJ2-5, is DVKVTQSSRYLVKRTGEKVFLECVQDMDHENMFWYRQDPGLGLRLIYFSYDVKMKEKGDIPEGYSVSREKKERFSLILESASTNQTSMYLCASNNGGQEAQYFGPGTRLLVL.

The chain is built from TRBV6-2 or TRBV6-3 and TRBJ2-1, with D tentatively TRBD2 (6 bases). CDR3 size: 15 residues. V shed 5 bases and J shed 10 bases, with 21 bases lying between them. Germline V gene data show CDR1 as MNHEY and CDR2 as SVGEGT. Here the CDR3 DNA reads TGTGCCAGCAGTCAATGGAGCGGGTCCCCTAGGGAGCAGTTCTTC. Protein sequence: CASSQWSGSPREQFF.

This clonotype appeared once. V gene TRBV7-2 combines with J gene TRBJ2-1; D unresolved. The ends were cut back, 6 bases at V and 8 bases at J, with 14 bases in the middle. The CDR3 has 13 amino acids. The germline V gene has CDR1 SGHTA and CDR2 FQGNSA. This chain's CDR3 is CASRPADWDEQFF. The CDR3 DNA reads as TGTGCCAGCAGGCCGGCCGATTGGGATGAGCAGTTCTTC.

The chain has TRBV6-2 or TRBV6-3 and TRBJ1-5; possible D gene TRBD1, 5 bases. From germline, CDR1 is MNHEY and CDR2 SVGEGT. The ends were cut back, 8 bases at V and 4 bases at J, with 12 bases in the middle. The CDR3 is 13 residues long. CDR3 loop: CASGRGVNQPQHF. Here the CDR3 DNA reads TGTGCCAGCGGCCGGGGGGTAAATCAGCCCCAGCATTTT.

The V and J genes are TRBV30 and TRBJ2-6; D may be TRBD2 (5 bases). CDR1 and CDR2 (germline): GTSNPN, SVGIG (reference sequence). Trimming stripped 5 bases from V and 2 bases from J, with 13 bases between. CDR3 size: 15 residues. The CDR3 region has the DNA TGTGCCTGGGAGCGGCCAGGAACTGGGGCCAACGTCCTGACTTTC. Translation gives CAWERPGTGANVLTF. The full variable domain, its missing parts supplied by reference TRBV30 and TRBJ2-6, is SQTIHQWPATLVQPVGSPLSLECTVEGTSNPNLYWYRQAAGRGLQLLFYSVGIGQISSEVPQNLSASRPQDRQFILSSKKLLLSDSGFYLCAWERPGTGANVLTFGAGSRLTVL.

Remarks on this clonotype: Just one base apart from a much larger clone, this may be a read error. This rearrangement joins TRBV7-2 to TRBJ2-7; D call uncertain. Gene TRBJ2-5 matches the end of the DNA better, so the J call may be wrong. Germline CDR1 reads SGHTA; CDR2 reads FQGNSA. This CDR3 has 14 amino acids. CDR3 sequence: CTSSADSSMGTQYF. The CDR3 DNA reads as TGTACCAGCAGCGCAGACTCGAGTATGGGGACCCAGTACTTC.

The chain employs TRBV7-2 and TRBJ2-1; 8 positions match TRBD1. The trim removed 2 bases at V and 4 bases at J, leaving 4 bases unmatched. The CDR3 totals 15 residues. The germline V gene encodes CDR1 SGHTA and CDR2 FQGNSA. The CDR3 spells CASSLRQGLYNEQFF. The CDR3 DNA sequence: TGTGCCAGCAGCTTACGACAGGGGTTGTACAATGAGCAGTTCTTC.

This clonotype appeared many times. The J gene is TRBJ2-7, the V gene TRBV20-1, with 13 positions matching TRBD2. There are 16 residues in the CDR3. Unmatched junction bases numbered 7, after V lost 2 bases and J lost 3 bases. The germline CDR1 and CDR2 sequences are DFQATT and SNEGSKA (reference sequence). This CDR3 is CSARRTSGSFGYEQYF. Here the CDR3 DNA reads TGCAGTGCTAGAAGGACTAGCGGGAGTTTCGGCTACGAGCAGTACTTC.